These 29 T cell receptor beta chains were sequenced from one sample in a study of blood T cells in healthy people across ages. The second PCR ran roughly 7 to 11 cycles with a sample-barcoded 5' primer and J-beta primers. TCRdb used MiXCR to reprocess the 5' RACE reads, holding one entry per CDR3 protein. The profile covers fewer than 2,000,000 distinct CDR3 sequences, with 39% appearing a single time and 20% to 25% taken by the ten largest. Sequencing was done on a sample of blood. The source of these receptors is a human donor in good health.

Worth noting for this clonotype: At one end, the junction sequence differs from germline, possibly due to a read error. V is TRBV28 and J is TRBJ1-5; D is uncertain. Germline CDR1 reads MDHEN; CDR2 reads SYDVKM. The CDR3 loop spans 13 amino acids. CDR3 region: CASSLWGNRPQHF. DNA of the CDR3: TGTGCCAGCAGTTTATGGGGAAATCGGCCCCAGCATTTT.

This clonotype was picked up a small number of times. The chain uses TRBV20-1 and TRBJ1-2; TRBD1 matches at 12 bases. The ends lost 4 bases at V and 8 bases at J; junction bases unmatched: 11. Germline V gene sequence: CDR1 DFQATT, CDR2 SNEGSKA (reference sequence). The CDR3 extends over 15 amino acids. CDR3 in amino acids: CSAIGTGGILSGYTF. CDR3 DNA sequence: TGCAGTGCTATAGGGACAGGGGGCATTTTATCCGGCTACACCTTC.

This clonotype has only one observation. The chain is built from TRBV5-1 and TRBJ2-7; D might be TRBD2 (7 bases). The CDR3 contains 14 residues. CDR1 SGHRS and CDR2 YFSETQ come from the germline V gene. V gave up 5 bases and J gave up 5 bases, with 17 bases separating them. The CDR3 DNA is TGCGCCAGCAGTCCTACTGGGGGGGCCAACGAGCAGTACTTC. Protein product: CASSPTGGANEQYF.

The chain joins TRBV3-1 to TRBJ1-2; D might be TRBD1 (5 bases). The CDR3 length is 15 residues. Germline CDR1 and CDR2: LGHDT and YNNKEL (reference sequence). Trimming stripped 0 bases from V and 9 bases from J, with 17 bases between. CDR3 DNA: TGTGCCAGCAGCCAAGATCGAGCAGGGCGCAGGAGCTACACCTTC. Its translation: CASSQDRAGRRSYTF.

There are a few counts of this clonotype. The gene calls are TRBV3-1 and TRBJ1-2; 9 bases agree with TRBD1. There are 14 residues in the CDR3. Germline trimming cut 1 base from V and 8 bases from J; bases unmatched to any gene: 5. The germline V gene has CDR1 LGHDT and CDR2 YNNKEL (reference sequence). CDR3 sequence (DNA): TGTGCCAGCAGCCAAGTCCGGACAGGGGAGGGCTACACCTTC. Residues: CASSQVRTGEGYTF.

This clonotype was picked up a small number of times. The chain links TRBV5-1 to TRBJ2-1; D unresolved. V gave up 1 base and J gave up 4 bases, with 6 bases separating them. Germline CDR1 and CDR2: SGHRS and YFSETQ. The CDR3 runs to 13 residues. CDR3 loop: CASSLYIYNEQFF. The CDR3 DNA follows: TGCGCCAGCAGCTTGTACATTTACAATGAGCAGTTCTTC.

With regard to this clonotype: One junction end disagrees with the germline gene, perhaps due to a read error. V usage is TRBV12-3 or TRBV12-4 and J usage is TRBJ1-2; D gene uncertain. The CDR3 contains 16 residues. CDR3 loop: CASSLAGGGGVKGYTF. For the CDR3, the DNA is TGTGCCAGCAGTCTAGCCGGAGGAGGCGGCGTCAAAGGCTACACCTTC.

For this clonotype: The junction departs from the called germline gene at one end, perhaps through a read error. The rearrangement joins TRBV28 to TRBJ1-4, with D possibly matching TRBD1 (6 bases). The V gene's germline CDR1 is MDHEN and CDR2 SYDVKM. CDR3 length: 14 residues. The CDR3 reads CASKSAGQLEKLVF. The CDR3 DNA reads TGTGCCAGCAAGAGCGCCGGACAGCTTGAAAAACTGGTTTTT.

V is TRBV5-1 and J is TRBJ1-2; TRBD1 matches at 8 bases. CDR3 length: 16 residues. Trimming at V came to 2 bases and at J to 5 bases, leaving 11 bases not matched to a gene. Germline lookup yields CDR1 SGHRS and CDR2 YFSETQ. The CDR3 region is CASSLQNRGIGYGYTF. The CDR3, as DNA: TGCGCCAGCAGCTTACAAAACAGGGGGATTGGATATGGCTACACCTTC.

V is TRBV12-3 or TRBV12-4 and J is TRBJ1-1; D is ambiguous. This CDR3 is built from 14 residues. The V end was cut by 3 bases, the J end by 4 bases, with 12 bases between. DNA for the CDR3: TGTGCCAGCAGTTTTTCTAGGCCGGCCACTGAAGCTTTCTTT. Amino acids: CASSFSRPATEAFF.

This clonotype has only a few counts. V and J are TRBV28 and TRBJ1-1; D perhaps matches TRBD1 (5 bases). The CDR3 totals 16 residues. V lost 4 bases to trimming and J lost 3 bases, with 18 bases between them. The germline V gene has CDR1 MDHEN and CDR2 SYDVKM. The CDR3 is CASSSVLGQRDTEAFF. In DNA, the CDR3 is TGTGCCAGCAGTTCTGTGTTGGGGCAGCGGGACACTGAAGCTTTCTTT.

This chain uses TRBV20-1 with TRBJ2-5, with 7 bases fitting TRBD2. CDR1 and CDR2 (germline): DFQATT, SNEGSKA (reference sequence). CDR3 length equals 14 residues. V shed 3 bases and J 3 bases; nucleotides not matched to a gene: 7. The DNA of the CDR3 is TGCAGTGCTAGGAGCCGGGGAGGGGAAGAGACCCAGTACTTC. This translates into CSARSRGGEETQYF.

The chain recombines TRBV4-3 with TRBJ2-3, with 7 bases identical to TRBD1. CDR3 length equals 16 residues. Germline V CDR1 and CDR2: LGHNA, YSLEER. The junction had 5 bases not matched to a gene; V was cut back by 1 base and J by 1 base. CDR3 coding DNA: TGCGCCAGCAGCCAAGTAAAGGGGGCAGGCACAGATACGCAGTATTTT. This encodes CASSQVKGAGTDTQYF.

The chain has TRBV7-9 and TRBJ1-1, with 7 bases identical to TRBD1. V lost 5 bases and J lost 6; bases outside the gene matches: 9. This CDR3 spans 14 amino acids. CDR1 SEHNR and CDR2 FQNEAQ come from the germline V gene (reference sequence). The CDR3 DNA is TGTGCCAGCAGCGTGGCAGGGGGGTACGCTGAAGCTTTCTTT. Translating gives CASSVAGGYAEAFF.

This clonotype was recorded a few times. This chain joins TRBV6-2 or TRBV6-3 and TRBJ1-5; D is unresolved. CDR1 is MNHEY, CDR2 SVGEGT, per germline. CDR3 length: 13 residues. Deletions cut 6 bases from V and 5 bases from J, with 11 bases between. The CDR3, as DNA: TGTGCCAGCAGACGAGACGCGGATCAGCCCCAGCATTTT. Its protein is CASRRDADQPQHF.

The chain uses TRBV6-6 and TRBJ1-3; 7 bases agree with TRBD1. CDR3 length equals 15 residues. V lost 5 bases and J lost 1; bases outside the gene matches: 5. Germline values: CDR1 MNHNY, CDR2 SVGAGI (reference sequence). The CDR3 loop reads CASSTGARSGNTIYF. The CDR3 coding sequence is TGTGCCAGCAGTACAGGGGCCCGGTCTGGAAACACCATATATTTT.

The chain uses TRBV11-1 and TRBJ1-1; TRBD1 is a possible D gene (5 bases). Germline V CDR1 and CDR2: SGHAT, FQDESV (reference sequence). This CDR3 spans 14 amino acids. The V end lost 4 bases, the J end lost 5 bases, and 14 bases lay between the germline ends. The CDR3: CASSSPGFWTEAFF. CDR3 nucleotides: TGTGCCAGCAGCTCCCCAGGGTTCTGGACTGAAGCTTTCTTT. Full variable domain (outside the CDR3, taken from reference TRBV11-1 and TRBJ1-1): EAEVAQSPRYKITEKSQAVAFWCDPISGHATLYWYRQILGQGPELLVQFQDESVVDDSQLPKDRFSAERLKGVDSTLKIQPAELGDSAMYLCASSSPGFWTEAFFGQGTRLTVV.

The CDR3 is CASSLDRGRFGYTF. As DNA, the CDR3 is TGTGCCAGCAGCTTAGACAGGGGGCGGTTTGGCTACACCTTC. The V gene is TRBV7-2, the J gene TRBJ1-2; 9 nucleotides align to TRBD1. Trimming removed 1 base from V and 7 bases from J; junction bases left unmatched: 4. Germline V gene sequence: CDR1 SGHTA, CDR2 FQGNSA. The CDR3 sequence is 14 residues long.

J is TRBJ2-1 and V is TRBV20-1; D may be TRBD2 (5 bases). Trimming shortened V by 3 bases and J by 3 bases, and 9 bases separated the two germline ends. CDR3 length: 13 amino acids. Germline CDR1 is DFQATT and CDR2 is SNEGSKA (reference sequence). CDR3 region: CSASEGHYNEQFF. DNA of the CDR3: TGCAGTGCTAGCGAGGGTCACTACAATGAGCAGTTCTTC.

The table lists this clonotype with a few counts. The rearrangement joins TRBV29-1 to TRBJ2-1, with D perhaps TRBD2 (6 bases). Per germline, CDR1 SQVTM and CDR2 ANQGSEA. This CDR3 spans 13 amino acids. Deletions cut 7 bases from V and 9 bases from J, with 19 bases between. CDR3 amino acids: CSAAGNAASEQFF. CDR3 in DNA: TGCAGCGCCGCGGGAAATGCAGCGAGTGAGCAGTTCTTC.

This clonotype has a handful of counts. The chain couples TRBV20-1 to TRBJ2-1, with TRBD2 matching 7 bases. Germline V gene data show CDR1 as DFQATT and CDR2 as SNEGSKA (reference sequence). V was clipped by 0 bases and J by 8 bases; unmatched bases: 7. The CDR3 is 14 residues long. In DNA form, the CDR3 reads TGCAGTGCTAGAGATTCTAGCGGTGGCGATGAGCAGTTCTTC. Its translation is CSARDSSGGDEQFF.

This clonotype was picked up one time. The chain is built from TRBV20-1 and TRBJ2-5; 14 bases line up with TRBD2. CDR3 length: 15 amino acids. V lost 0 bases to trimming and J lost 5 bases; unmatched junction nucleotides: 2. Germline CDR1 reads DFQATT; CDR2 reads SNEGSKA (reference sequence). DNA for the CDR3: TGCAGTGCTAGAGAAAGGACTAGCGGGGGGGAGACCCAGTACTTC. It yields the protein CSARERTSGGETQYF.

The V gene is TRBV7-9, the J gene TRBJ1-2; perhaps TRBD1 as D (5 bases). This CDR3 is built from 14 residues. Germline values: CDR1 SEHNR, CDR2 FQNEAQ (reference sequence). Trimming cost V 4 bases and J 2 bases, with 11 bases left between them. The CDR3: CASSCAGDNYGYTF. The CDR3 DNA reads TGTGCCAGCAGCTGCGCGGGGGACAACTATGGCTACACCTTC.

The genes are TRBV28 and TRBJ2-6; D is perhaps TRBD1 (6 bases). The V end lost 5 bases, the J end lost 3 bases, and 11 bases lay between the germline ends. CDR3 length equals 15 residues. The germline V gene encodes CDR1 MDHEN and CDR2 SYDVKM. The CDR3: CASSPGVVGANVLTF. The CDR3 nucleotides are TGTGCCAGCAGTCCAGGGGTAGTTGGGGCCAACGTCCTGACTTTC.

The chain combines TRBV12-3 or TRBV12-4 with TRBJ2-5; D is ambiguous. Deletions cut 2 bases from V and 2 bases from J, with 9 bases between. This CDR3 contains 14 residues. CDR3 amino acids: CASSLRTPQETQYF. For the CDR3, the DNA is TGTGCCAGCAGTTTAAGGACCCCGCAAGAGACCCAGTACTTC.

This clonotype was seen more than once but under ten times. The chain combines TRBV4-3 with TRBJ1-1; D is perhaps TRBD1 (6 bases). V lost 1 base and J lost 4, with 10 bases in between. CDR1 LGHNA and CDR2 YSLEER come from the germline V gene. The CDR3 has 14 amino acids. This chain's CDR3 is CASSQVGGSTEAFF. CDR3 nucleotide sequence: TGCGCCAGCAGCCAAGTGGGGGGCAGCACTGAAGCTTTCTTT.

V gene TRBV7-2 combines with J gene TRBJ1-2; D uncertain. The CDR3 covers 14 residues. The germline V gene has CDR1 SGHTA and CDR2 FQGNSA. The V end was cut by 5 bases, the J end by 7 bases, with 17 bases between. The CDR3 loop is CASSTQGALSGYTF. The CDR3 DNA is TGTGCCAGCAGCACCCAAGGTGCTCTTTCTGGCTACACCTTC.

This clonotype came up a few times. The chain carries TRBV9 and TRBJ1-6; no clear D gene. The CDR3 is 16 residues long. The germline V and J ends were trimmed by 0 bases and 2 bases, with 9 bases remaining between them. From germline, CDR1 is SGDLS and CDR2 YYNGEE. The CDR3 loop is CASSVGSGPYNSPLHF. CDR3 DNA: TGTGCCAGCAGCGTAGGGTCAGGTCCCTATAATTCACCCCTCCACTTT.

CDR3 in DNA: TGTGCCAGCAGCCTAACGGGGGACGGGGAGACCCAGTACTTC. It encodes CASSLTGDGETQYF. The V gene is TRBV7-2, the J gene TRBJ2-5; possible D gene TRBD2, 6 bases. The CDR3 runs 14 residues. V gave up 5 bases and J gave up 5 bases, with 15 bases separating them. Germline V CDR1 and CDR2: SGHTA, FQGNSA.